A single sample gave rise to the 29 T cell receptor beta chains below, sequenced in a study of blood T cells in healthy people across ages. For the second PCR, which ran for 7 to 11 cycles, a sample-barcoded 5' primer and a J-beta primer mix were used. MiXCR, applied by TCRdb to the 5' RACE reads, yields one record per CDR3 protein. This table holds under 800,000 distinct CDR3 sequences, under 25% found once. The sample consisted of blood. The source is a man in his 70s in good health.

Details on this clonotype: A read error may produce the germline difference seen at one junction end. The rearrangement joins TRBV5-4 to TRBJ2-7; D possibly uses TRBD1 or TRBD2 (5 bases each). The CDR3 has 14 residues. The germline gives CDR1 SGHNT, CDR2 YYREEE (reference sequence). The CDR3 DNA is TGTGCTAGCAGGGATGGGACGGCCGTCTACGAGCAGTACTTC. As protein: CASRDGTAVYEQYF.

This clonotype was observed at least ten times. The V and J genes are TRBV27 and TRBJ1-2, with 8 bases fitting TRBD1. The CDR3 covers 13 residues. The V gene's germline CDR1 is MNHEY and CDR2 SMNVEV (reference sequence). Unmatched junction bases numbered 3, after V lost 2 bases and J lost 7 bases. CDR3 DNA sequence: TGTGCCAGCAGTTTACAGGGGGCCTCTGGCTACACCTTC. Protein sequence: CASSLQGASGYTF.

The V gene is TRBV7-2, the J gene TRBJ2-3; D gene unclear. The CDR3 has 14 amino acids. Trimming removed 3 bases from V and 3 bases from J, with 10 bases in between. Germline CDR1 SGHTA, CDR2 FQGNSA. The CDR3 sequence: CASSFLRPTDTQYF. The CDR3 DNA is TGTGCCAGCAGCTTTCTTCGCCCAACAGATACGCAGTATTTT.

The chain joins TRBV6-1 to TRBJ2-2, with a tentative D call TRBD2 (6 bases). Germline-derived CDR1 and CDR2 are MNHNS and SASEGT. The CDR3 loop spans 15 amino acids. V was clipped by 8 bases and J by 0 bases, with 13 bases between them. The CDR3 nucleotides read TGTGCCAGCTGTTGGACTACCACGAACACCGGGGAGCTGTTTTTT. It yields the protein CASCWTTTNTGELFF.

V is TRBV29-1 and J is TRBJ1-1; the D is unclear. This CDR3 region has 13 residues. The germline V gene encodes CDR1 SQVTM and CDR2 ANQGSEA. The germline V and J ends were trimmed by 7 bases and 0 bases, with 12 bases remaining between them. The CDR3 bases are TGCAGCGCCGGAGAGGTAGTGAACACTGAAGCTTTCTTT. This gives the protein CSAGEVVNTEAFF. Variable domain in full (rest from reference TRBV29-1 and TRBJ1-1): SAVISQKPSRDICQRGTSLTIQCQVDSQVTMMFWYRQQPGQSLTLIATANQGSEATYESGFVIDKFPISRPNLTFSTLTVSNMSPEDSSIYLCSAGEVVNTEAFFGQGTRLTVV.

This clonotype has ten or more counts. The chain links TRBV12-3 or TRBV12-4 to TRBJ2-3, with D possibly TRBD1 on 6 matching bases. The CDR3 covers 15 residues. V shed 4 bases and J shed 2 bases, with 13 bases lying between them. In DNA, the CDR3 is TGTGCCAGCAGTTGGGGCAGGGGATACACAGATACGCAGTATTTT. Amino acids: CASSWGRGYTDTQYF.

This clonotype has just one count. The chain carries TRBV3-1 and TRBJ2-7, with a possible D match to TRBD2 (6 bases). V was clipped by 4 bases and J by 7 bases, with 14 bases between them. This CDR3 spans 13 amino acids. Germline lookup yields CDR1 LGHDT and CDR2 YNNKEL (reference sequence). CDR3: CASSLGNGGEQYF. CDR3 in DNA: TGTGCCAGCAGCCTCGGTAACGGAGGGGAGCAGTACTTC.

CDR3 nucleotide sequence: TGCAGTGCTAGAGATCAGAAGACCCAGTACTTC. It yields the protein CSARDQKTQYF. V gene TRBV20-1 combines with J gene TRBJ2-5; the D is unclear. Germline V gives CDR1 DFQATT, CDR2 SNEGSKA (reference sequence). V was clipped by 0 bases and J by 6 bases, with 5 bases between them. The CDR3 is 11 amino acids.

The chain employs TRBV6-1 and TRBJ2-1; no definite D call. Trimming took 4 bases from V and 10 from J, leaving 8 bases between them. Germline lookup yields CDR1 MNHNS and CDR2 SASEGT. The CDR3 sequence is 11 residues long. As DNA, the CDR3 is TGTGCCAGCAGTGTAAAGAGCGAGCAGTTCTTC. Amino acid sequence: CASSVKSEQFF.

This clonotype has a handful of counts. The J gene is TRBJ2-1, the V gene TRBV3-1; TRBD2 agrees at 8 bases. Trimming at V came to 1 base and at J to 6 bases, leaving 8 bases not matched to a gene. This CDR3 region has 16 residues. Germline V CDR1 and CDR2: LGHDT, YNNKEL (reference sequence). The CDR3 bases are TGTGCCAGCAGCCAAGGACGGGGGGGAGTCCTCAATGAGCAGTTCTTC. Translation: CASSQGRGGVLNEQFF.

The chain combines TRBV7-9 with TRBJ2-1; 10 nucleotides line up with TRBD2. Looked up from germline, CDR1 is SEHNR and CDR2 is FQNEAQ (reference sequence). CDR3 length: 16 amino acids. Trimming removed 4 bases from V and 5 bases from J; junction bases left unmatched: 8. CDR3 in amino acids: CASSSGGLANHNEQFF. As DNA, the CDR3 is TGTGCCAGCAGCTCGGGGGGACTAGCGAATCACAATGAGCAGTTCTTC.

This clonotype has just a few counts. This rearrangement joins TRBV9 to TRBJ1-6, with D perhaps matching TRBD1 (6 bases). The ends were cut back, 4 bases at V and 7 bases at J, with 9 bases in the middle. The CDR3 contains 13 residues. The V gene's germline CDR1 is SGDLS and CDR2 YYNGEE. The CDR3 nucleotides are TGTGCCAGCAGCAAGGGGGGGAATTCACCCCTCCACTTT. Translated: CASSKGGNSPLHF.

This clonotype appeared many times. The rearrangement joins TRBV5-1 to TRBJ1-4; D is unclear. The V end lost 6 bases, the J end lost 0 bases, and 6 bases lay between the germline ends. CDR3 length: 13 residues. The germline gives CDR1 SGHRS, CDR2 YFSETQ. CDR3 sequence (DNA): TGCGCCAGCAAGGACCCAACTAATGAAAAACTGTTTTTT. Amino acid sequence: CASKDPTNEKLFF.

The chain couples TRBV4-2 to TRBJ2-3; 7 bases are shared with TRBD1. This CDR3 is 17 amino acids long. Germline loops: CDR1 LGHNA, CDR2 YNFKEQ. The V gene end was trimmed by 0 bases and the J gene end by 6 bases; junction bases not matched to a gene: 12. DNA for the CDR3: TGTGCCAGCAGCCAAGAGTATAGGGGACAGAGTACGGATACGCAGTATTTT. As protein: CASSQEYRGQSTDTQYF.

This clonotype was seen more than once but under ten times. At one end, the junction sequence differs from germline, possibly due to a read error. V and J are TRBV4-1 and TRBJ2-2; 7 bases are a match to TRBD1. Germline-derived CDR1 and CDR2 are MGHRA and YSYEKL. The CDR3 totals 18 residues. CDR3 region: CARSHSGTDPKNTGELFF. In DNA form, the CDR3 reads TGCGCCCGCAGCCACTCCGGGACAGACCCTAAAAACACCGGGGAGCTGTTTTTT.

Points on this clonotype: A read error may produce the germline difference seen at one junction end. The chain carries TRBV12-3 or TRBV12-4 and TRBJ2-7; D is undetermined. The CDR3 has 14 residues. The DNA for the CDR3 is TGTGCCTGCAGCCCAAAGGACCTGGCTTACGAGCAGTACTTC. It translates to CACSPKDLAYEQYF.

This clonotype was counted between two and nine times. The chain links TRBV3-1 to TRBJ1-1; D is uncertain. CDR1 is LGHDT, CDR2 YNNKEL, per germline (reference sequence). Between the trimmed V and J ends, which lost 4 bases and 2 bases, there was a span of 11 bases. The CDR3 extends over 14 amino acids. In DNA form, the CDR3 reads TGTGCCAGCAGCCCCCAAGTTGTCAACACTGAAGCTTTCTTT. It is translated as CASSPQVVNTEAFF. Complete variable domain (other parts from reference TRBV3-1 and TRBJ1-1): DTAVSQTPKYLVTQMGNDKSIKCEQNLGHDTMYWYKQDSKKFLKIMFSYNNKELIINETVPNRFSPKSPDKAHLNLHINSLELGDSAVYFCASSPQVVNTEAFFGQGTRLTVV.

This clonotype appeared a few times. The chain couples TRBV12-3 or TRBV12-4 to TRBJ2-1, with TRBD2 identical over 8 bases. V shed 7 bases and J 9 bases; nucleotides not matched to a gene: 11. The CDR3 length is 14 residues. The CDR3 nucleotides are TGTGCCAGCATACGGGAGGGCCGAGGTGGTGAGCAGTTCTTC. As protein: CASIREGRGGEQFF.

CDR3 residues: CAISPTGAGTSYEQYF. CDR3 nucleotide sequence: TGTGCCATCAGCCCCACCGGAGCGGGAACCTCCTACGAGCAGTACTTC. This rearrangement joins TRBV10-3 to TRBJ2-7; TRBD2 matches 7 bases. CDR1 and CDR2 from the germline V gene are ENHRY and SYGVKD. The trim removed 6 bases at V and 0 bases at J, leaving 11 bases unmatched. The CDR3 consists of 16 residues.

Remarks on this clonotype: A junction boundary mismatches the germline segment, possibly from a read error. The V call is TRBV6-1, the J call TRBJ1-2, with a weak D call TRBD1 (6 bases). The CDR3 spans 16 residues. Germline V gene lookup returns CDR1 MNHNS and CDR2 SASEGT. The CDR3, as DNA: TGTGCCGGCAGTGAAGCGGGGGCCCCCTGGGTTGTCGGCTACACCTTC. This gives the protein CAGSEAGAPWVVGYTF.

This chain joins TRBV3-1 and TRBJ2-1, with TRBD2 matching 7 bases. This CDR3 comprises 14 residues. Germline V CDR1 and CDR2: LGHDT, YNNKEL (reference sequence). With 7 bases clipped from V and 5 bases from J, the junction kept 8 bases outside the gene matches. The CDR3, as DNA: TGTGCCAGCACAGACGGCGGGGGAAACAATGAGCAGTTCTTC. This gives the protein CASTDGGGNNEQFF.

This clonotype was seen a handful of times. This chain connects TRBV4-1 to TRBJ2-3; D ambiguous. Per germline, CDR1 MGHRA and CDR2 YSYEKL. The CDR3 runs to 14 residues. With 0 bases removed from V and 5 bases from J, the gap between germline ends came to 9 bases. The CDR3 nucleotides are TGCGCCAGCAGCCAAGATCGGCCGGGAGATACGCAGTATTTT. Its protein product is CASSQDRPGDTQYF.

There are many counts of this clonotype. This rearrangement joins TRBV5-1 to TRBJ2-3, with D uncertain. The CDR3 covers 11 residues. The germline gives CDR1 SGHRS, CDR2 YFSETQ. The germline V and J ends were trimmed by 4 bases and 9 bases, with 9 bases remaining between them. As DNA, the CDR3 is TGCGCCAGCAGCATACTAACCACGCAGTATTTT. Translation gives CASSILTTQYF.

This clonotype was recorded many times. In DNA, the CDR3 is TGCAGCGTTGACGACACAGGGGGAGATACGCAGTATTTT. Protein: CSVDDTGGDTQYF. The V call is TRBV29-1, the J call TRBJ2-3; TRBD1 matches 8 bases. V was pared by 3 bases and J by 5 bases, with 4 bases of the junction left unmatched. The V gene's germline CDR1 is SQVTM and CDR2 ANQGSEA. The CDR3 runs 13 residues.

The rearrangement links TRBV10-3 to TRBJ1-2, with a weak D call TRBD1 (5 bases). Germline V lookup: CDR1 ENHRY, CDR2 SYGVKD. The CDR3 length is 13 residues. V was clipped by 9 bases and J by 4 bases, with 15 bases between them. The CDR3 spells CAIRGGESYGYTF. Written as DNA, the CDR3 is TGTGCCATTAGGGGAGGGGAGAGCTATGGCTACACCTTC.

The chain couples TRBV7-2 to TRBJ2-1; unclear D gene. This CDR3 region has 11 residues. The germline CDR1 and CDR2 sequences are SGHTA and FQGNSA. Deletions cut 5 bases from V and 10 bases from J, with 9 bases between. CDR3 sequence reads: CASSILREQFF. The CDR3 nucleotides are TGTGCCAGCAGCATCCTTCGGGAGCAGTTCTTC.

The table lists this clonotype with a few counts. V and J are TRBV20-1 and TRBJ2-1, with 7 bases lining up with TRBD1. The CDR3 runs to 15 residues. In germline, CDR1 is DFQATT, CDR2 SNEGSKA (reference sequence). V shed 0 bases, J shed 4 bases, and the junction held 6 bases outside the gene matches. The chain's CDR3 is CSARDPDRVYNEQFF. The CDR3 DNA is TGCAGTGCTAGAGATCCCGACAGGGTTTACAATGAGCAGTTCTTC.

The CDR3 sequence is CSARESGAGSTDTQYF. In DNA, the CDR3 is TGCAGTGCTAGAGAGAGCGGGGCCGGCAGCACAGATACGCAGTATTTT. The chain is built from TRBV20-1 and TRBJ2-3; TRBD2 aligns across 7 bases. V lost 0 bases and J lost 0; bases outside the gene matches: 6. Per germline, CDR1 DFQATT and CDR2 SNEGSKA (reference sequence). The CDR3 consists of 16 residues.

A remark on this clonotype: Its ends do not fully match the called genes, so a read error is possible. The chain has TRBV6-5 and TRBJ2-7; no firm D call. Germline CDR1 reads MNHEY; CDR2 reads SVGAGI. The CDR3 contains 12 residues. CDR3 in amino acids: CASSYNGLEQHF. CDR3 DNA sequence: TGTGCCAGCAGTTACAACGGCCTCGAGCAGCACTTC.